This note documents a single T cell receptor beta chain sequence. This sample is drawn from a study of metastatic and nonmetastatic thyroid tumors. Across the whole study: Peripheral blood and tumor or nodule samples from malignant and benign thyroid patients were compared.

From germline, CDR1 is SGHTA and CDR2 FQGNSA. The CDR3 consists of 14 residues. The V gene lost 5 bases and the J gene lost 4 bases, with 11 bases spanning the gap. Before thyroid surgery, none of the patients had received any treatment. In the original processing: What underpinned the distant-metastasis classifier for papillary thyroid cancer was the set of CDR3 differences across clinicopathological groups. With MiXCR, TCRdb called clones anew from the PCR reads. Here the V and J calls rest on TCRdb's processing, not on the authors' analysis. The sample lists 15,000 to 20,000 clones, 30% to 35% occurring once.

The chain links TRBV7-2 to TRBJ2-2; no clear D gene. The TCR sequence derives from a female donor with papillary thyroid cancer or a benign thyroid nodule (not recorded which). Some clones in this sample may be carry-over from other donors' samples. The source material was tumor tissue. In DNA, the CDR3 is TGTGCCAGCAGCCCGACTTTGAGCACCGGGGAGCTGTTTTTT. Translating gives CASSPTLSTGELFF.